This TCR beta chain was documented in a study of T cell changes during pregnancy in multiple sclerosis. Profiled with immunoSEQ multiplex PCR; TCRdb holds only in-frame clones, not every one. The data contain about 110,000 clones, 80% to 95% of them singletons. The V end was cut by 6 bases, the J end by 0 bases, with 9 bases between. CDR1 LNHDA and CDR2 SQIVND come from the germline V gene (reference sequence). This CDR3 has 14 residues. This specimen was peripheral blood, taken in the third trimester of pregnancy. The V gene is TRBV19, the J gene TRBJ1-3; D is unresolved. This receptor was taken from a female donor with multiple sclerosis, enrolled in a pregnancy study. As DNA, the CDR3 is TGTGCCAGTAGGACTCTGAGCTCTGGAAACACCATATATTTT. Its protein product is CASRTLSSGNTIYF. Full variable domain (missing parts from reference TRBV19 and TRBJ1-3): DGGITQSPKYLFRKEGQNVTLSCEQNLNHDAMYWYRQDPGQGLRLIYYSQIVNDFQKGDIAEGYSVSREKKESFPLTVTSAQKNPTAFYLCASRTLSSGNTIYFGEGSWLTVV.